The 7 T cell receptor beta chains in this list originate from one sample, sequenced in a study of CD8 T cells in ankylosing spondylitis. Study-level points and caveats: Roughly eight highly homologous variants formed a TCR beta motif that appeared characteristic of ankylosing spondylitis blood.

Each CDR3 protein is one row after TCRdb ran MiXCR on the 5' RACE reads. There are 650,000 to 800,000 distinct CDR3 sequences in the sample; under 20% occur only once, and 19% lies in the top ten. No antigen has been identified for these receptors. Sequencing was performed on blood, either unsorted or a sorted T cell fraction (not recorded which). These receptors all stem from a male donor with ankylosing spondylitis.

This clonotype has at least ten counts. The germline gene is not matched at one end of the junction; a read error may be the cause. The J gene is TRBJ2-5, the V gene TRBV7-7; D is possibly TRBD2 (6 bases). Looked up from germline, CDR1 is SSHAT and CDR2 is FNYEAQ (reference sequence). CDR3 length: 15 amino acids. The CDR3: CASSSSPGGQETQYF. DNA of the CDR3: TGTGCTAGCAGCTCCAGCCCCGGGGGACAAGAGACCCAGTACTTC. Full variable domain (outside the CDR3, taken from reference TRBV7-7 and TRBJ2-5): GAGVSQSPRYKVTKRGQDVTLRCDPISSHATLYWYQQALGQGPEFLTYFNYEAQPDKSGLPSDRFSAERPEGSISTLTIQRTEQRDSAMYRCASSSSPGGQETQYFGPGTRLLVL.

The sample holds a few counts of this clonotype. The chain links TRBV5-1 to TRBJ2-5; no reliable D call. Germline CDR1 SGHRS, CDR2 YFSETQ. CDR3 length: 14 residues. V was pared by 0 bases and J by 3 bases, with 9 bases between. The CDR3 bases are TGCGCCAGCAGCTTGGAGGGTAGGAAAGAGACCCAGTACTTC. It codes for CASSLEGRKETQYF.

This chain uses TRBV9 with TRBJ2-5, with 7 bases that match TRBD1. The trim removed 4 bases at V and 4 bases at J, leaving 7 bases unmatched. The CDR3 runs to 14 residues. The germline V gene has CDR1 SGDLS and CDR2 YYNGEE. The CDR3: CASSLNRGAETQYF. The DNA of the CDR3 is TGTGCCAGCAGCCTTAACAGGGGTGCAGAGACCCAGTACTTC.

The gene calls are TRBV5-1 and TRBJ2-3; tentatively, D is TRBD2 (7 bases). With 3 bases removed from V and 2 bases from J, the gap between germline ends came to 16 bases. CDR1 and CDR2 from the germline V gene are SGHRS and YFSETQ. The CDR3 is 16 amino acids. The DNA of the CDR3 is TGCGCCAGCAGCTGGGGGGGGCAGGGCCTCACAGATACGCAGTATTTT. Amino acid sequence: CASSWGGQGLTDTQYF.

This clonotype was counted only a few times. The chain employs TRBV29-1 and TRBJ2-2; TRBD2 might be the D (6 bases). Deletions cut 7 bases from V and 4 bases from J, with 16 bases between. The CDR3 extends over 14 amino acids. CDR1 is SQVTM and CDR2 is ANQGSEA in the germline V gene. The CDR3 spells CSAHPGRGTGELFF. The CDR3 DNA reads TGCAGCGCTCACCCCGGGCGGGGCACCGGGGAGCTGTTTTTT.

The chain joins TRBV11-2 to TRBJ2-1; 11 bases line up with TRBD2. V was pared by 3 bases and J by 6 bases, with 7 bases of the junction left unmatched. Germline CDR1 is SGHAT and CDR2 is FQNNGV. The CDR3 length is 16 residues. CDR3 in amino acids: CASSLWIAGGPNEQFF. The DNA for the CDR3 is TGTGCCAGCAGCTTGTGGATAGCGGGGGGGCCCAATGAGCAGTTCTTC.

This chain joins TRBV5-1 and TRBJ2-1; 9 bases match TRBD2. Germline V gene lookup returns CDR1 SGHRS and CDR2 YFSETQ. This CDR3 region has 14 residues. V shed 7 bases, J shed 4 bases, and the junction held 6 bases outside the gene matches. DNA of the CDR3: TGCGCCAGCCGCGGACTAGCGAATTACAATGAGCAGTTCTTC. This gives the protein CASRGLANYNEQFF. Using reference TRBV5-1 and TRBJ2-1 for the parts outside the CDR3, the full variable domain is KAGVTQTPRYLIKTRGQQVTLSCSPISGHRSVSWYQQTPGQGLQFLFEYFSETQRNKGNFPGRFSGRQFSNSRSEMNVSTLELGDSALYLCASRGLANYNEQFFGPGTRLTVL.